Sequencing of this TCR beta chain was carried out in a study of CD8 T cells in ankylosing spondylitis (dated by TCRdb to between 2016 and 2019). Turning to the overall study: T cell receptor beta repertoires were profiled in healthy donors and ankylosing spondylitis patients so that disease-linked TCR variants could be found. The whole study cohort included 90 to 120 healthy donors and 25 ankylosing spondylitis patients. Samples of peripheral blood were taken, and for ankylosing spondylitis patients, synovial fluid was collected as well.

What the research found in general, with its limitations: The disease-linked clones were reported to be significantly enriched in matched synovial fluid samples from ankylosing spondylitis patients. A CD8+ phenotype was shown by the disease-linked clones, which were found at relatively low frequencies in peripheral blood. Some TCR beta motif variants had previously been reported in synovial fluid and blood of reactive arthritis patients, which suggested common disease-initiation mechanisms. Blood from ankylosing spondylitis patients appeared to be characterized by a TCR beta motif composed of 7 to 9 highly homologous amino acid variants.

The CDR3, cysteine through phenylalanine, is 14 amino acids long. Only CDR3 DNA remains: 42 bases, in frame from the first base. Based on the germline V gene, the CDR1 and CDR2 sequences are ENHRY and SYGVKD. From V the trimming removes 6 bases and from J it removes 0 bases, while the gene matches leave 4 bases of the junction unaccounted for. Sequencer: Illumina HiSeq 2500. Quantitative 5'-RACE with molecular barcodes was used to prepare TCR beta libraries. In the source study's methods: To identify disease-linked TCR variants, a new computational method was used, one built on a probabilistic model of VDJ rearrangement. TCRdb redid the processing of the public reads, applying fastp at Q25 and MiXCR, and retained in-frame beta chains. A single entry per CDR3 protein holds the most common genes and DNA from its merged rows. In this record, the V and J calls reflect TCRdb's handling and not the investigators' own analysis. The sample contains around 210,000 distinct CDR3 sequences, 7% to 10% of them found a single time. In total, the top ten clones hold approximately 4.8% of the sample.

Remarks on this clonotype: Its antigen is unknown. The sample holds no much larger clone one base away, and base qualities are not on file.

The sample taken for sequencing was blood, either unsorted or a sorted T cell fraction (not recorded which). The rearrangement joined TRBV10-3 to TRBJ2-7, with 8 bases matching TRBD2. The source of this sequence is a female donor with ankylosing spondylitis or in good health (not recorded which). The sequence in DNA is TGTGCCATCAGGGATAGCGGGAACTCCTACGAGCAGTACTTC. Its translation is CAIRDSGNSYEQYF.